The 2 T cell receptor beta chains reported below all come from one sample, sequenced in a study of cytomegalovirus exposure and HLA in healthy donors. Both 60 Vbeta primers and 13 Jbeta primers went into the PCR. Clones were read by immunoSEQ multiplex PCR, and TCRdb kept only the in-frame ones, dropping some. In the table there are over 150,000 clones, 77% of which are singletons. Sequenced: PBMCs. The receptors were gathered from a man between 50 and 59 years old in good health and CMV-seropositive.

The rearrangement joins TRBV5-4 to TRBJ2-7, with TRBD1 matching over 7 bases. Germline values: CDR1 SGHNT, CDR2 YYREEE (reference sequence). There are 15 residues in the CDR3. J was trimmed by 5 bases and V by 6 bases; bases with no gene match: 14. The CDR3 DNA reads TGTGCCAGCATCCACAGGGGCGACGGATTTGACGAGCAGTACTTC. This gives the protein CASIHRGDGFDEQYF. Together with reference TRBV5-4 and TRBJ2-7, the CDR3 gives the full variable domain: ETGVTQSPTHLIKTRGQQVTLRCSSQSGHNTVSWYQQALGQGPQFIFQYYREEENGRGNFPPRFSGLQFPNYSSELNVNALELDDSALYLCASIHRGDGFDEQYFGPGTRLTVT.

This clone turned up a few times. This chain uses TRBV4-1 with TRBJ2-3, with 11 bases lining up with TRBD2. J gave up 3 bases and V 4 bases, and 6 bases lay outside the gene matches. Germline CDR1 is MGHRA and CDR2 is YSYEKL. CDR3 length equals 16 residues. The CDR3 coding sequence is TGCGCCAGCAGCCCCGGGACTAGCGGAAGGACAGATACGCAGTATTTT. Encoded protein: CASSPGTSGRTDTQYF.